Shown below are 10 T cell receptor beta chains from a single sample sequenced in a study of shared clonotypes between healthy human individuals. CD8 cells regarded as naive lacked CD45RO, were positively chosen for CCR7, and omitted terminally differentiated effector memory CD45RA+ cells. Libraries were prepared by immunoSEQ multiplex PCR; TCRdb keeps only in-frame clonotypes and omits some of them. This sample has 760,000 or so clones, with 90% to 98% found just once. Material: naive CD8+ T cells sorted from blood. The receptors were gathered from a man younger than 45 in good health.

The chain employs TRBV19 and TRBJ2-2; 7 nucleotides agree with TRBD1. CDR1 is LNHDA and CDR2 is SQIVND in the germline V gene (reference sequence). Germline trimming cut 10 bases from V and 4 bases from J; bases unmatched to any gene: 12. This CDR3 has 15 residues. In DNA, the CDR3 is TGTGCCACCGAGCGCATAGGGGGCGTCACCGGGGAGCTGTTTTTT. Residues: CATERIGGVTGELFF. Supplemented by reference TRBV19 and TRBJ2-2, the full variable domain reads DGGITQSPKYLFRKEGQNVTLSCEQNLNHDAMYWYRQDPGQGLRLIYYSQIVNDFQKGDIAEGYSVSREKKESFPLTVTSAQKNPTAFYLCATERIGGVTGELFFGEGSRLTVL.

The J gene is TRBJ2-7, the V gene TRBV6-1, with 10 bases lining up with TRBD1. With V trimmed by 6 bases and J by 3 bases, 8 bases remained unmatched. CDR3 size: 15 residues. Germline V CDR1 and CDR2: MNHNS, SASEGT. CDR3 nucleotide sequence: TGTGCCAGCAGCCCCGGGACAGGGGCTCACTACGAGCAGTACTTC. Translation gives CASSPGTGAHYEQYF.

V is TRBV4-1 and J is TRBJ1-5, with D unclear. Germline CDR1 and CDR2: MGHRA and YSYEKL. The CDR3 contains 14 residues. Trimming left V 2 bases short and J 0 bases short, with 5 bases between. The CDR3 here is CASSQQVSNQPQHF. CDR3 in DNA: TGCGCCAGCAGCCAACAGGTTAGCAATCAGCCCCAGCATTTT.

The rearrangement uses TRBV29-1 and TRBJ1-1; D is unclear. V dropped 4 bases and J dropped 1 base, with 10 bases sitting between them. This CDR3 is 13 amino acids long. Per the germline V gene, CDR1 is SQVTM and CDR2 is ANQGSEA. The CDR3 protein is CSVVEQPNTEAFF. The CDR3 DNA sequence: TGCAGCGTTGTGGAACAACCGAACACTGAAGCTTTCTTT.

This clone was seen a few times. J is TRBJ2-1 and V is TRBV11-2; no reliable D call. The germline V gene encodes CDR1 SGHAT and CDR2 FQNNGV. V was cut by 1 base and J by 8 bases, with 3 bases left in between. The CDR3 covers 11 residues. CDR3 sequence: CASSLGYEQFF. CDR3 nucleotide sequence: TGTGCCAGCAGCTTAGGGTATGAGCAGTTCTTC.

The chain is built from TRBV27 and TRBJ2-1, with D perhaps TRBD1 or TRBD2 (6 bases each). Trimming cost V 6 bases and J 10 bases, with 10 bases left between them. The germline V gene encodes CDR1 MNHEY and CDR2 SMNVEV (reference sequence). The CDR3 is 11 residues long. CDR3 nucleotides: TGTGCCAGCAGAGAGGGGGGCGAGCAGTTCTTC. As protein: CASREGGEQFF.

The chain recombines TRBV5-1 with TRBJ2-7, with TRBD2 matching over 8 bases. From germline, CDR1 is SGHRS and CDR2 YFSETQ. With V trimmed by 4 bases and J by 3 bases, 9 bases remained unmatched. This CDR3 has 15 amino acids. The chain's CDR3 is CASSEGTSYGYEQYF. The CDR3, as DNA: TGCGCCAGCAGCGAGGGGACTAGTTACGGCTACGAGCAGTACTTC. Full variable domain (outside the CDR3, taken from reference TRBV5-1 and TRBJ2-7): KAGVTQTPRYLIKTRGQQVTLSCSPISGHRSVSWYQQTPGQGLQFLFEYFSETQRNKGNFPGRFSGRQFSNSRSEMNVSTLELGDSALYLCASSEGTSYGYEQYFGPGTRLTVT.

V is TRBV4-1 and J is TRBJ2-7; 10 nucleotides match TRBD1. The germline V gene encodes CDR1 MGHRA and CDR2 YSYEKL. Germline trimming cut 10 bases from V and 4 bases from J; bases unmatched to any gene: 7. The CDR3 has 13 residues. The CDR3 nucleotides read TGCGCCACCAGAGGGACAGGGGAGTACGAGCAGTACTTC. This sequence encodes CATRGTGEYEQYF.

The chain joins TRBV7-9 to TRBJ2-3; D is perhaps TRBD2 (6 bases). This CDR3 has 16 amino acids. The germline V and J ends were trimmed by 8 bases and 2 bases, with 20 bases remaining between them. Germline assignment: CDR1 SEHNR and CDR2 FQNEAQ (reference sequence). The CDR3, as DNA: TGTGCCAGCCGTCGGGATGACGGGGGAGCCACAGATACGCAGTATTTT. Encoded protein: CASRRDDGGATDTQYF. The variable domain in full, with the rest retrieved from reference TRBV7-9 and TRBJ2-3, is DTGVSQNPRHKITKRGQNVTFRCDPISEHNRLYWYRQTLGQGPEFLTYFQNEAQLEKSRLLSDRFSAERPKGSFSTLEIQRTEQGDSAMYLCASRRDDGGATDTQYFGPGTRLTVL.

The chain uses TRBV5-4 and TRBJ2-6, with D unresolved. Germline lookup yields CDR1 SGHNT and CDR2 YYREEE (reference sequence). Trimming took 9 bases from V and 2 from J, leaving 21 bases between them. This CDR3 has 17 residues. The CDR3: CAIIKENSEPGANVLTF. As DNA, the CDR3 is TGTGCCATCATCAAAGAAAACTCAGAGCCTGGGGCCAACGTCCTGACTTTC.